This T cell receptor (beta chain) was identified in a study of graft-versus-host responses after intestinal transplantation. On this clone: What it recognizes is unknown.

Trimming took 0 bases from V and 3 from J, leaving 11 bases between them. The CDR3 contains 16 residues. CDR1 is SGHVS and CDR2 is FNYEAQ in the germline V gene. TCRdb's table, derived via immunoSEQ multiplex PCR, lists solely in-frame clones and lacks some. The top ten hold around 0.15% of the sample, which has about 130,000 clones, roughly nine tenths seen once. This sample comprised unstimulated CD4+ T cells sorted from spleen or lymph node cells, obtained before intestinal transplant. The sequence was collected from a human donor who received an intestinal transplant. The gene calls are TRBV7-6 and TRBJ1-4; D is possibly TRBD1 (6 bases). This chain's CDR3 is CASSLAGGAANEKLFF. The CDR3 DNA follows: TGTGCCAGCAGCTTAGCGGGGGGCGCGGCTAATGAAAAACTGTTTTTT.